Following are 3 T cell receptor beta chains from one sample sequenced in a study of OX40 agonist ivuxolimab in advanced cancers. Using immunoSEQ multiplex PCR, the repertoire was profiled, and TCRdb retains in-frame clones only, with some absent. The data show over 70,000 clones, more than 85% seen once. The sequenced sample was CD4+ or CD8+ T cells sorted from blood, obtained in a trial of the OX40 agonist ivuxolimab. These receptors all stem from an adult with an advanced solid tumor such as melanoma, head and neck, liver or kidney cancer.

This clone came up once. The chain carries TRBV14 and TRBJ1-1; D possibly corresponds to TRBD1 (6 bases). Germline V gene lookup returns CDR1 SGHDN and CDR2 FVKESK. Trimming left V 1 base short and J 0 bases short, with 9 bases between. This CDR3 is built from 15 residues. CDR3: CASSQVGGLNTEAFF. The CDR3 region has the DNA TGTGCCAGCAGCCAAGTTGGGGGCCTGAACACTGAAGCTTTCTTT.

Regarding this clone: One junction end disagrees with the germline gene, perhaps due to a read error. The V gene is TRBV7-7, the J gene TRBJ2-5; 14 bases are a match to TRBD2. The germline gives CDR1 SSHAT, CDR2 FNYEAQ (reference sequence). The CDR3 contains 18 residues. The CDR3 DNA follows: TGTGCTAGCAGCGGGGGGACTAGCGGGAGCGAGTACCAAGAGACCCAGTACTTC. It yields the protein CASSGGTSGSEYQETQYF.

The chain uses TRBV19 and TRBJ2-1; no definite D call. The CDR3 totals 15 residues. V lost 7 bases to trimming and J lost 0 bases, with 13 bases between them. Germline V gives CDR1 LNHDA, CDR2 SQIVND (reference sequence). CDR3 amino acids: CASTHGVNSYNEQFF. CDR3 DNA sequence: TGTGCCAGTACCCATGGGGTCAACTCCTACAATGAGCAGTTCTTC.